This TCR beta chain was recovered during a study of T cell responses to AZD1222 COVID-19 vaccine. Study-level points and caveats: No repertoire was sampled before or during the peak T cell response, only after it. CD4 TCRs linked to vaccination spanned spike, dominating at 160-218 and 743-854. Reportedly, nearly half of unique spike TCRs recognized epitopes outside B.1.351/B.1.1.7 mutations. Spike-specific TCR breadth and depth went up after people got two AZD1222 doses.

In regard to this clone: Its antigen is not identified.

CDR3 length: 14 residues. V trimming: 6 bases; J trimming: 3 bases; junction bases outside the gene matches: 7. Germline V lookup: CDR1 SQVTM, CDR2 ANQGSEA. Repertoires were generated with immunoSEQ multiplex PCR, while TCRdb's copy carries only in-frame clones and drops some. The data show 150,000 or so clones, with roughly nine tenths seen just once and approximately 5.1% held by the top ten. The sample here was peripheral blood, taken on day 0 of MenACWY control vaccination. The rearrangement uses TRBV29-1 and TRBJ1-1; 10 bases line up with TRBD1. The clonotype was recovered from an adult in good health. CDR3 nucleotides: TGCAGCGTCGGACAGGGGGTGGGTGACACTGAAGCTTTCTTT. Translated: CSVGQGVGDTEAFF.